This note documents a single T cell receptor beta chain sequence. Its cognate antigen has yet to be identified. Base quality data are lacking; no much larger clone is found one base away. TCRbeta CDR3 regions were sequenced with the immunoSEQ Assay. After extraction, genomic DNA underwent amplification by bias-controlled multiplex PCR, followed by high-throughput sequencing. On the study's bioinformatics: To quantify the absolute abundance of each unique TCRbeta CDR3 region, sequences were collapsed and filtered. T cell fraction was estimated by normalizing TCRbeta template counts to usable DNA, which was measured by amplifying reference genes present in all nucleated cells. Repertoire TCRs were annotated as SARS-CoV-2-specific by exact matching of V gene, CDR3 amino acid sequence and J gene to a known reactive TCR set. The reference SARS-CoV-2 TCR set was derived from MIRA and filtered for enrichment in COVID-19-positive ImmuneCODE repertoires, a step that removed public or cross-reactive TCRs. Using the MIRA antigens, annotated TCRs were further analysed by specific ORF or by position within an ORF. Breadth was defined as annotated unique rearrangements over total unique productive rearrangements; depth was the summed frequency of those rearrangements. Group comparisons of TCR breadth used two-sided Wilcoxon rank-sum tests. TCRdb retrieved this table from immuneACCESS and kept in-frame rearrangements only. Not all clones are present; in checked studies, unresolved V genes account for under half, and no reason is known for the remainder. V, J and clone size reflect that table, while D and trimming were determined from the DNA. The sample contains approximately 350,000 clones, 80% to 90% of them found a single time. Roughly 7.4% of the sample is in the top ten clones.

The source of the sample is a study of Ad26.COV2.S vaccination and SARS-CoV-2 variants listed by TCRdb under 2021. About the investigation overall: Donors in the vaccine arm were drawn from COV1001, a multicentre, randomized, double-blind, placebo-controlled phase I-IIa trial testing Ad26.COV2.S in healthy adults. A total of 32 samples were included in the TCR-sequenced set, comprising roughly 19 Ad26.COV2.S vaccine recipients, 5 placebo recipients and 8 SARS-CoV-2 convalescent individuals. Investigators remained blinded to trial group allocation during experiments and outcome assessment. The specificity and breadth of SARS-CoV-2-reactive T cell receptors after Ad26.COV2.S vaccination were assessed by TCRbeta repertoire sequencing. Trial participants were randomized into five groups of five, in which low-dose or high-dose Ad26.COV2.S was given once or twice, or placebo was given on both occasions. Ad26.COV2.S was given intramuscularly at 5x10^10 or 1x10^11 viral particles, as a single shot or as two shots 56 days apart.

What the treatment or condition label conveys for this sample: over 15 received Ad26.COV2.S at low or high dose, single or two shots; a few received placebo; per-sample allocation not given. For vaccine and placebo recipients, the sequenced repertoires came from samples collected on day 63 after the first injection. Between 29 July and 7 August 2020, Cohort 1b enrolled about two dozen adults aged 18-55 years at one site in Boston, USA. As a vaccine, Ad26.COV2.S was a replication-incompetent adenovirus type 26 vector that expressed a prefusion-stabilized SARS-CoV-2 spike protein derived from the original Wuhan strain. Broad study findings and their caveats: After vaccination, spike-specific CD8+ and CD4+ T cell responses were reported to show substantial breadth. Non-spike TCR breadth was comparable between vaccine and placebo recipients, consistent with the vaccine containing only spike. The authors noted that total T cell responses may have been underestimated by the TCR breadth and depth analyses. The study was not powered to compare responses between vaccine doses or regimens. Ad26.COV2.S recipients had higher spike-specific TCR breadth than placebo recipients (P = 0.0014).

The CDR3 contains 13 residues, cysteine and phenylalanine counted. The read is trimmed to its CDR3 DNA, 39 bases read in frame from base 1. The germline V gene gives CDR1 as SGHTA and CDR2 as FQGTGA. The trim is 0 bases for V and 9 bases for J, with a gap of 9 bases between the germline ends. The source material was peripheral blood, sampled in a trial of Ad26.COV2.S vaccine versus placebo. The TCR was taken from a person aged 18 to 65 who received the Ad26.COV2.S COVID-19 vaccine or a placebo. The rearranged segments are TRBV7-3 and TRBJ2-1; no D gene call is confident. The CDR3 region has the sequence CASSLTKGSEQFF. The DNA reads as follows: TGTGCCAGCAGCTTAACCAAGGGCTCTGAGCAGTTCTTC.